The rows below give T cell receptor beta chains drawn from one sample of a study of OX40 agonist ivuxolimab in advanced cancers. Sequencing was performed with immunoSEQ multiplex PCR; in TCRdb, only in-frame clones are kept and a portion is missing. The table lists approximately 77,000 clones, 90% of them singletons. This material consisted of CD4+ or CD8+ T cells sorted from blood, taken in a trial of the OX40 agonist ivuxolimab. These receptors all stem from an adult with an advanced solid tumor such as melanoma, head and neck, liver or kidney cancer. Each CDR3 is given with its conserved first and last residue. The order of the fields is CDR3 protein, CDR3 DNA, V gene, J gene, D gene, clone size. The D gene is left open where the match is weak. Clone size is given for some rows only: seen once, a few or many times, or a class if the clone is expanded.

CDR3 protein: CASSLTGLWSYGYTF
CDR3 DNA: TGTGCCAGCAGCCTCACGGGTCTGTGGAGCTATGGCTACACCTTC
V gene: TRBV7-9
J gene: TRBJ1-2
D gene: .
clone size: .

CDR3 protein: CASSLWIRPPNEKLFF
CDR3 DNA: TGTGCCAGCAGCTTGTGGATCAGACCTCCTAATGAAAAACTGTTTTTT
V gene: TRBV7-9
J gene: TRBJ1-4
D gene: .
clone size: .

CDR3 protein: CASSIQAGWTTEAFF
CDR3 DNA: TGTGCCAGTAGTATTCAGGCAGGGTGGACCACTGAAGCTTTCTTT
V gene: TRBV19
J gene: TRBJ1-1
D gene: .
clone size: once

CDR3 protein: CASSPDPRGNNYGYTF
CDR3 DNA: TGTGCCAGCAGCCCAGACCCCCGCGGGAATAACTATGGCTACACCTTC
V gene: TRBV7-8
J gene: TRBJ1-2
D gene: .
clone size: .

CDR3 protein: CASSAGQGRGETQYF
CDR3 DNA: TGTGCCAGTAGTGCGGGACAGGGACGGGGGGAGACCCAGTACTTC
V gene: TRBV19
J gene: TRBJ2-5
D gene: TRBD1
clone size: .

CDR3 protein: CASSSSVGDTQYF
CDR3 DNA: TGTGCCAGCAGTTCTTCAGTGGGAGATACGCAGTATTTT
V gene: TRBV27
J gene: TRBJ2-3
D gene: .
clone size: .

CDR3 protein: CASSLSLTSTDTQYF
CDR3 DNA: TGCGCCAGCAGCCTGTCCTTAACGTCCACAGATACGCAGTATTTT
V gene: TRBV4-1
J gene: TRBJ2-3
D gene: .
clone size: .

CDR3 protein: CASSGLGPTDTQYF
CDR3 DNA: TGTGCCAGCAGCGGTCTAGGTCCCACAGATACGCAGTATTTT
V gene: TRBV11-1
J gene: TRBJ2-3
D gene: .
clone size: .

CDR3 protein: CASSLLSGGQYF
CDR3 DNA: TGTGCCAGCAGCTTACTAAGCGGGGGACAGTATTTT
V gene: TRBV7-9
J gene: TRBJ2-3
D gene: TRBD2
clone size: .

CDR3 protein: CASSFTTSGYEQYF
CDR3 DNA: TGTGCCAGCAGCTTTACCACAAGCGGCTACGAGCAGTACTTC
V gene: TRBV5-4
J gene: TRBJ2-7
D gene: .
clone size: few

CDR3 protein: CASSPGTYEQYF
CDR3 DNA: TGTGCCAGCAGTCCCGGCACCTACGAGCAGTACTTC
V gene: TRBV11-1
J gene: TRBJ2-7
D gene: .
clone size: .

CDR3 protein: CASSLLGETQYF
CDR3 DNA: TGTGCCAGCAGCCTCCTTGGAGAGACCCAGTACTTC
V gene: TRBV6-6
J gene: TRBJ2-5
D gene: .
clone size: .

CDR3 protein: CASGLGLGQTGTDTQYF
CDR3 DNA: TGTGCTAGTGGTTTGGGACTTGGGCAGACGGGCACAGATACGCAGTATTTT
V gene: TRBV12-5
J gene: TRBJ2-3
D gene: .
clone size: .

CDR3 protein: CASSWPGQSSYEQYF
CDR3 DNA: TGTGCCAGCAGCTGGCCGGGACAGAGCTCCTACGAGCAGTACTTC
V gene: TRBV11-2
J gene: TRBJ2-7
D gene: TRBD1
clone size: few

CDR3 protein: CASSLWGQGNEQFF
CDR3 DNA: TGTGCCAGCAGCTTATGGGGACAGGGGAATGAGCAGTTCTTC
V gene: TRBV7-2
J gene: TRBJ2-1
D gene: TRBD1
clone size: .

CDR3 protein: CASSIGESYGYTF
CDR3 DNA: TGTGCCAGTAGTATCGGTGAATCCTATGGCTACACCTTC
V gene: TRBV19
J gene: TRBJ1-2
D gene: .
clone size: .

CDR3 protein: CASSEVGFSGNTIYF
CDR3 DNA: TGTGCCAGCAGTGAAGTGGGCTTCTCTGGAAACACCATATATTTT
V gene: TRBV6-1
J gene: TRBJ1-3
D gene: .
clone size: .

CDR3 protein: CASSNRVSYEQYF
CDR3 DNA: TGTGCCAGCAGCAACAGGGTCTCCTACGAGCAGTACTTC
V gene: TRBV7-2
J gene: TRBJ2-7
D gene: .
clone size: .

CDR3 protein: CASSYYGGEPTGELFF
CDR3 DNA: TGTGCCAGCAGTTACTACGGGGGGGAACCCACCGGGGAGCTGTTTTTT
V gene: TRBV6-6
J gene: TRBJ2-2
D gene: TRBD2
clone size: .

CDR3 protein: CASSFSGTSTDTQYF
CDR3 DNA: TGTGCCAGCAGCTTTAGCGGAACAAGCACAGATACGCAGTATTTT
V gene: TRBV11-2
J gene: TRBJ2-3
D gene: .
clone size: .

CDR3 protein: CASSSRGQTNEKLFF
CDR3 DNA: TGTGCCAGCAGCTCACGGGGACAGACTAATGAAAAACTGTTTTTT
V gene: TRBV11-2
J gene: TRBJ1-4
D gene: TRBD1
clone size: .

CDR3 protein: CASSFSGFTNEKLFF
CDR3 DNA: TGTGCCAGCAGTTTTTCGGGGTTCACTAATGAAAAACTGTTTTTT
V gene: TRBV28
J gene: TRBJ1-4
D gene: .
clone size: .

CDR3 protein: CASSSIAGGIGTQYF
CDR3 DNA: TGTGCCAGCAGCTCTATAGCGGGAGGGATAGGGACCCAGTACTTC
V gene: TRBV7-9
J gene: TRBJ2-5
D gene: TRBD2
clone size: .

CDR3 protein: CASRWGETQYF
CDR3 DNA: TGCGCCAGCAGGTGGGGAGAGACCCAGTACTTC
V gene: TRBV5-1
J gene: TRBJ2-5
D gene: .
clone size: .